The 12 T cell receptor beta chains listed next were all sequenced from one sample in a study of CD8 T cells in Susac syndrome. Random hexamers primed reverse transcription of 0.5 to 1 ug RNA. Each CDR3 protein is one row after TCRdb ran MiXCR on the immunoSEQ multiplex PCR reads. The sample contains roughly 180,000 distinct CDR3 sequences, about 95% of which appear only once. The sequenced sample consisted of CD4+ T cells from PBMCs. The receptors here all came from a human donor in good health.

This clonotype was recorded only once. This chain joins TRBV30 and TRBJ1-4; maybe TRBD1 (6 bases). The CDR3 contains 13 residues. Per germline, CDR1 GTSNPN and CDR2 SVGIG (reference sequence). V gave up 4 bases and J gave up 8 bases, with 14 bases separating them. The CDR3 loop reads CAWTSGAGEKLFF. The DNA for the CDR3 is TGTGCCTGGACTTCAGGGGCGGGCGAAAAACTGTTTTTT.

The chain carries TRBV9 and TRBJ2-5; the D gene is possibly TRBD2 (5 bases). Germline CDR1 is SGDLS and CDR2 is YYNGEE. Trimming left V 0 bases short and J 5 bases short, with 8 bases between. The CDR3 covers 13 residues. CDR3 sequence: CASSVVSGETQYF. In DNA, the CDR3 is TGTGCCAGCAGCGTAGTTTCGGGGGAGACCCAGTACTTC.

The CDR3 here is CASSEGTAHSYEQYF. CDR3 in DNA: TGTGCCAGCAGTGAGGGGACAGCTCACTCCTACGAGCAGTACTTC. The chain has TRBV6-1 and TRBJ2-7; 7 nucleotides line up with TRBD1. Germline lookup yields CDR1 MNHNS and CDR2 SASEGT. The CDR3 contains 15 residues. J was trimmed by 0 bases and V by 3 bases; bases with no gene match: 5.

This CDR3 is CASSFNSQETQYF. The CDR3 DNA reads as TGTGCCAGCAGTTTCAACAGCCAAGAGACCCAGTACTTC. The J gene is TRBJ2-5, the V gene TRBV12-3 or TRBV12-4; D is ambiguous. V lost 3 bases to trimming and J lost 1 base, with 6 bases between them. This CDR3 has 13 residues.

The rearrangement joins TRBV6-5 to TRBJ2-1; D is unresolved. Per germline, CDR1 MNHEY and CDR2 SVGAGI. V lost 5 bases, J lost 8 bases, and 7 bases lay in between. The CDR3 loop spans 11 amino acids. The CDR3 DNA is TGTGCCAGCAGTAGGTACCATGAGCAGTTCTTC. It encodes CASSRYHEQFF.

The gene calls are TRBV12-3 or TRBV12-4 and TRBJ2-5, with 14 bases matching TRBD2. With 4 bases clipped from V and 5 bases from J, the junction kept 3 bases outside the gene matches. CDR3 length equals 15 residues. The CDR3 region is CASSWGTSGSETQYF. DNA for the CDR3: TGTGCCAGCAGTTGGGGGACTAGCGGGAGTGAGACCCAGTACTTC.

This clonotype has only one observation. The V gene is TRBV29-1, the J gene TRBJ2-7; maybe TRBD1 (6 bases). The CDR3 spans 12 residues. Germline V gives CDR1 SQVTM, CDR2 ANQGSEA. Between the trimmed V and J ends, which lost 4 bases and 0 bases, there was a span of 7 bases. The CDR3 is CSVAGDSYEQYF. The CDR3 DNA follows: TGCAGCGTTGCAGGGGACTCCTACGAGCAGTACTTC.

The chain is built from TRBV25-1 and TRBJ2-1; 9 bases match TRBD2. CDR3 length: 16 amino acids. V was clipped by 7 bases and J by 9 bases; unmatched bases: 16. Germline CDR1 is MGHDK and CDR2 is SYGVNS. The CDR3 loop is CASTPPSGLAGTEQFF. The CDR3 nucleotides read TGTGCCAGCACCCCTCCTTCCGGGCTAGCGGGAACTGAGCAGTTCTTC. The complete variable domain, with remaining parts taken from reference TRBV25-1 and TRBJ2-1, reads EADIYQTPRYLVIGTGKKITLECSQTMGHDKMYWYQQDPGMELHLIHYSYGVNSTEKGDLSSESTVSRIRTEHFPLTLESARPSHTSQYLCASTPPSGLAGTEQFFGPGTRLTVL.

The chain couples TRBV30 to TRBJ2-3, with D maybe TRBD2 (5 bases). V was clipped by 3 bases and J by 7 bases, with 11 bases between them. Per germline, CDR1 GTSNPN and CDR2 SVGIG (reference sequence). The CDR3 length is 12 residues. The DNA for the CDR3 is TGTGCCTGGAGACCGGACTCGAATACGCAGTATTTT. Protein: CAWRPDSNTQYF.

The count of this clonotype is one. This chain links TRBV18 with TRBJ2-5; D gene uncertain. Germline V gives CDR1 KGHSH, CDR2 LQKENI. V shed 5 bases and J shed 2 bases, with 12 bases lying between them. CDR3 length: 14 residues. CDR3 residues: CASSAQQAQETQYF. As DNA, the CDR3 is TGTGCCAGCTCAGCCCAGCAGGCGCAAGAGACCCAGTACTTC.

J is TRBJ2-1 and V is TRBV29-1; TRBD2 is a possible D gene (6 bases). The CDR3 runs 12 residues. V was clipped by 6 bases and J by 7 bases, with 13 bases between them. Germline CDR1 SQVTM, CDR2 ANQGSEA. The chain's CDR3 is CSVSRGGNEQFF. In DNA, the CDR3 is TGCAGCGTCTCAAGGGGAGGAAATGAGCAGTTCTTC.

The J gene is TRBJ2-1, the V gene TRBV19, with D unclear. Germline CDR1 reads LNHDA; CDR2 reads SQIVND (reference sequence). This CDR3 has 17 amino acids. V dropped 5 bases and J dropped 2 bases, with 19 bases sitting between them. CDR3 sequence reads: CASSPNHRAPTYNEQFF. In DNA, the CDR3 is TGTGCCAGTAGTCCGAACCACAGAGCTCCTACCTACAATGAGCAGTTCTTC.